These 10 T cell receptor beta chains were sequenced from one sample in a study of blood T cells in healthy people across ages (dated by TCRdb to about 2015). Libraries were prepared through 5' RACE. TCRdb names Illumina HiSeq 2500 as the instrument used. A second PCR of roughly 6 to 11 cycles was run with a J-beta primer mix and a sample-barcoded 5' primer. TCRdb took the public reads, trimmed them with fastp at Q25, ran MiXCR for clone calling and kept in-frame beta chains. All rows with the same CDR3 protein become a single entry with the most common DNA and genes. This sample is represented by more than 1,000,000 distinct CDR3 sequences; 25% of them were singletons. The ten biggest clones cover about 0.8% of the sample. These data also formed part of another study, on T cells of mothers and their children.

The sequencing sample was made of blood. The receptors were gathered from a girl aged 2 to 9 in good health.

This clonotype was picked up a small number of times. V is TRBV7-2 and J is TRBJ1-1, with D unresolved. There are 12 residues in the CDR3. Trimming stripped 5 bases from V and 10 bases from J, with 14 bases between. Germline CDR1 reads SGHTA; CDR2 reads FQGNSA. The CDR3 loop reads CASSLIPAPAFF. The CDR3 DNA sequence: TGTGCCAGCAGCCTCATTCCCGCCCCAGCTTTCTTT. Full variable domain (outside the CDR3, taken from reference TRBV7-2 and TRBJ1-1): GAGVSQSPSNKVTEKGKDVELRCDPISGHTALYWYRQSLGQGLEFLIYFQGNSAPDKSGLPSDRFSAERTGGSVSTLTIQRTQQEDSAVYLCASSLIPAPAFFGQGTRLTVV.

As for this clonotype: Germline and junction disagree at one end, which may indicate a read error. V is TRBV7-7 and J is TRBJ2-3; D possibly corresponds to TRBD2 (6 bases). Germline V CDR1 and CDR2: SSHAT, FNYEAQ (reference sequence). This CDR3 comprises 15 residues. The CDR3 region is CASSLNPGGTDTQYF. CDR3 sequence (DNA): TGTGCTAGCAGCTTGAACCCGGGAGGCACAGATACGCAGTATTTT.

CDR3 sequence reads: CASSGPGQPQHF. The CDR3 DNA reads as TGTGCCAGCTCAGGGCCCGGGCAGCCCCAGCATTTT. V and J are TRBV6-2 or TRBV6-3 and TRBJ1-5; TRBD1 is a possible D gene (5 bases). V was shortened by 8 bases and J by 7 bases, with 12 bases between the two germline ends. CDR3 length: 12 residues. Germline V gene lookup returns CDR1 MNHEY and CDR2 SVGEGT.

This clonotype has a handful of counts. This chain joins TRBV29-1 and TRBJ2-4; D is perhaps TRBD2 (5 bases). Trimming took 4 bases from V and 2 from J, leaving 9 bases between them. CDR1 is SQVTM and CDR2 is ANQGSEA in the germline V gene. The CDR3 totals 13 residues. The CDR3 is CSVVRGSKNIQYF. The CDR3 DNA is TGCAGCGTTGTTCGCGGGTCCAAAAACATTCAGTACTTC.

The chain recombines TRBV27 with TRBJ2-7, with 7 bases matching TRBD1. The CDR3 spans 14 residues. Germline V gene lookup returns CDR1 MNHEY and CDR2 SMNVEV (reference sequence). Trimming removed 5 bases from V and 2 bases from J; junction bases left unmatched: 6. CDR3 protein: CASSLYRGAYEQYF. In DNA, the CDR3 is TGTGCCAGCAGTCTCTACAGGGGCGCCTACGAGCAGTACTTC.

This chain links TRBV24-1 with TRBJ2-1, with 12 bases that match TRBD2. This CDR3 region has 16 residues. CDR1 is KGHDR and CDR2 is SFDVKD in the germline V gene. V lost 1 base to trimming and J lost 6 bases; unmatched junction nucleotides: 3. CDR3 in amino acids: CATSDFRTSGANEQFF. The CDR3 bases are TGTGCCACCAGTGATTTCCGGACTAGCGGGGCCAATGAGCAGTTCTTC.

This clonotype was seen more than once but under ten times. The chain is built from TRBV29-1 and TRBJ2-1; perhaps TRBD1 as D (5 bases). The DNA end is a closer match to TRBJ2-5, so the J assignment may be wrong. The CDR3 runs to 12 residues. Germline V gives CDR1 SQVTM, CDR2 ANQGSEA. CDR3: CSVVGQLETQYF. CDR3 in DNA: TGCAGCGTTGTGGGGCAGTTAGAGACCCAGTACTTC.

The chain links TRBV28 to TRBJ1-1; tentative D call: TRBD1 (5 bases). This CDR3 has 13 amino acids. Trimming removed 7 bases at V and 8 bases at J, with 17 bases between. Germline CDR1 MDHEN, CDR2 SYDVKM. CDR3 nucleotide sequence: TGTGCCAGCAACCTCTCCGGGACGGTGGAAGCTTTCTTT. Its translation is CASNLSGTVEAFF. Supplemented by reference TRBV28 and TRBJ1-1, the full variable domain reads DVKVTQSSRYLVKRTGEKVFLECVQDMDHENMFWYRQDPGLGLRLIYFSYDVKMKEKGDIPEGYSVSREKKERFSLILESASTNQTSMYLCASNLSGTVEAFFGQGTRLTVV.

This chain links TRBV29-1 with TRBJ1-1; D perhaps matches TRBD1 (6 bases). CDR3 length equals 13 residues. The germline V and J ends were trimmed by 4 bases and 0 bases, with 9 bases remaining between them. Germline-derived CDR1 and CDR2 are SQVTM and ANQGSEA. The CDR3 coding sequence is TGCAGCGTTGCTCGACAGGTGAACACTGAAGCTTTCTTT. Its translation: CSVARQVNTEAFF. Variable domain in full (rest from reference TRBV29-1 and TRBJ1-1): SAVISQKPSRDICQRGTSLTIQCQVDSQVTMMFWYRQQPGQSLTLIATANQGSEATYESGFVIDKFPISRPNLTFSTLTVSNMSPEDSSIYLCSVARQVNTEAFFGQGTRLTVV.

The chain couples TRBV28 to TRBJ2-6; D could derive from TRBD1 or TRBD2 (6 bases each). Germline CDR1 and CDR2: MDHEN and SYDVKM. The CDR3 length is 22 residues. Trimming left V 2 bases short and J 4 bases short, with 30 bases between. The CDR3 loop reads CASSLVTPMGIPGANGANVLTF. The CDR3 nucleotides are TGTGCCAGCAGTTTAGTGACTCCCATGGGAATTCCGGGGGCGAACGGGGCCAACGTCCTGACTTTC. Full variable domain (missing parts from reference TRBV28 and TRBJ2-6): DVKVTQSSRYLVKRTGEKVFLECVQDMDHENMFWYRQDPGLGLRLIYFSYDVKMKEKGDIPEGYSVSREKKERFSLILESASTNQTSMYLCASSLVTPMGIPGANGANVLTFGAGSRLTVL.